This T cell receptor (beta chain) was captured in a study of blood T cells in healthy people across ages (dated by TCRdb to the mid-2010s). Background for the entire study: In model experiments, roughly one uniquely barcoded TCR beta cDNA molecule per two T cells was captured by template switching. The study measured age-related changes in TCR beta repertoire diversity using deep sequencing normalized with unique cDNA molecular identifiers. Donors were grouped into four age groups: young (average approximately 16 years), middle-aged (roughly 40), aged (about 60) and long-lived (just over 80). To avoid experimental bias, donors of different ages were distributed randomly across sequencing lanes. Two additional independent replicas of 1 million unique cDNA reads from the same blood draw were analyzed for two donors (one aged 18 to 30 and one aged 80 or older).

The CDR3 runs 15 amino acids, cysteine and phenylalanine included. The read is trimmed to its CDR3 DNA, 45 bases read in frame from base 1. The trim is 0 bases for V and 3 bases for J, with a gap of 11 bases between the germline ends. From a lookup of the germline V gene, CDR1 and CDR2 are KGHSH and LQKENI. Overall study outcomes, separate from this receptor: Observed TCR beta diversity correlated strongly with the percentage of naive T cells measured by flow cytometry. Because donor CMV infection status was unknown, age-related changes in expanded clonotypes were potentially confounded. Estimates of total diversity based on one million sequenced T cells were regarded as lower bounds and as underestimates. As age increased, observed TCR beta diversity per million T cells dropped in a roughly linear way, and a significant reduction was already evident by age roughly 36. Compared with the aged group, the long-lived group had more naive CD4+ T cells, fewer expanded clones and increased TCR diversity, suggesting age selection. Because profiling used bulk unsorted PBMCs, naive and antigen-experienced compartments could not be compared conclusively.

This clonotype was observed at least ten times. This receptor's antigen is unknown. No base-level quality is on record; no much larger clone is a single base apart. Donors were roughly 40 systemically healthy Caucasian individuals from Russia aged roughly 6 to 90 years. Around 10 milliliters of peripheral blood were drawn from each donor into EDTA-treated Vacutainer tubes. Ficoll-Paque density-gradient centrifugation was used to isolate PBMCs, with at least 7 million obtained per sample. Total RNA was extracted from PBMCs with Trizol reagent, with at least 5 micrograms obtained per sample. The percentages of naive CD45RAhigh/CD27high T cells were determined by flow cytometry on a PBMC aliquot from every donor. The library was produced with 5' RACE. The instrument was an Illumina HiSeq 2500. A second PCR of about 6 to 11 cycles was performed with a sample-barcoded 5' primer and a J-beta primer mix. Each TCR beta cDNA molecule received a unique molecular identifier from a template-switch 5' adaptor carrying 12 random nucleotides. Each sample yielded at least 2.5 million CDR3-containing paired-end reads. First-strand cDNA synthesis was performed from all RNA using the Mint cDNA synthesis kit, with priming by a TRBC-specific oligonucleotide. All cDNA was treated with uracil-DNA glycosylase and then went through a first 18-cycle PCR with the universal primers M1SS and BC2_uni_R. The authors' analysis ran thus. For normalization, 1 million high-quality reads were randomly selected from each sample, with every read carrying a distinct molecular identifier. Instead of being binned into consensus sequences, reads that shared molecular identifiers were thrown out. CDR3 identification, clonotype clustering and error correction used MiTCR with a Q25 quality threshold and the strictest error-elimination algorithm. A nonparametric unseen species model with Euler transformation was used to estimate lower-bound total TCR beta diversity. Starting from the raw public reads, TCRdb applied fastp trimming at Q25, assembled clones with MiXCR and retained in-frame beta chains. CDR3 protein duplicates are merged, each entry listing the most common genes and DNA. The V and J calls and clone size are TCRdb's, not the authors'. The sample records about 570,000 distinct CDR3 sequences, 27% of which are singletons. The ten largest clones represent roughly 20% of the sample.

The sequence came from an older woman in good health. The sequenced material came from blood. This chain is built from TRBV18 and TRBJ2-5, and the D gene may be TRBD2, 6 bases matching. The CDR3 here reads CASSPPSRGKETQYF. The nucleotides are TGTGCCAGCTCACCACCTTCGCGGGGAAAAGAGACCCAGTACTTC.